The rows below give T cell receptor beta chains drawn from one sample of a study of cytomegalovirus exposure and HLA in healthy donors. Sequenced by immunoSEQ multiplex PCR; TCRdb stores in-frame clones only, minus some. The sample shows around 100,000 clones, roughly 9.1% of them seen only once. Specimen: PBMCs. These receptors all stem from a middle-aged man in good health and CMV-seropositive. The CDR3 runs from the conserved cysteine through the conserved F or W. D genes are given only for firm matches. Clone sizes are given selectively: once, few, many, or a class where the clone is expanded.

D gene	clone size	V gene	J gene	CDR3 protein	CDR3 DNA
NA	NA	TRBV9	TRBJ2-5	CASSLGRQSQETQYF	TGTGCCAGCAGCCTAGGCCGACAGAGCCAAGAGACCCAGTACTTC
NA	NA	TRBV14	TRBJ2-7	CASSRAYEQYF	TGTGCCAGCAGCCGCGCCTACGAGCAGTACTTC
TRBD1	NA	TRBV7-9	TRBJ1-1	CASSHKQGSMNTEAFF	TGTGCCAGCAGTCATAAACAGGGGAGTATGAACACTGAAGCTTTCTTT
NA	NA	TRBV11-3	TRBJ2-1	CASSSLDEQFF	TGTGCCAGCAGCAGCCTAGATGAGCAGTTCTTC
NA	few	TRBV5-1	TRBJ2-5	CASSLATQETQYF	TGCGCCAGCAGTCTAGCGACTCAAGAGACCCAGTACTTC
TRBD2	NA	TRBV27	TRBJ2-1	CASSWAKTSGSYNEQFF	TGTGCCAGCAGTTGGGCCAAAACTAGCGGTTCCTACAATGAGCAGTTCTTC
NA	NA	TRBV25-1	TRBJ1-6	CASSEEKSSSPLHF	TGTGCCAGCAGTGAGGAGAAATCTAGCTCACCCCTCCACTTT
NA	many	TRBV28	TRBJ2-7	CASSFMDQAGYEQYF	TGTGCCAGCAGTTTCATGGACCAGGCGGGCTACGAGCAGTACTTC
NA	NA	TRBV11-2	TRBJ2-1	CASSLDSGYNEQFF	TGTGCCAGCAGCTTAGATAGCGGATACAATGAGCAGTTCTTC
NA	few	TRBV6-1	TRBJ2-3	CASSGTGDTQYF	TGTGCCAGCAGCGGAACGGGGGATACGCAGTATTTT
NA	NA	TRBV11-3	TRBJ2-7	CASSLAARLYEQYF	TGTGCCAGCAGCTTAGCAGCGAGGCTCTACGAGCAGTACTTC
NA	NA	TRBV7-2	TRBJ1-2	CASSLARQARNYGYTF	TGTGCCAGCAGCTTAGCGAGACAGGCGCGTAACTATGGCTACACCTTC
TRBD2	NA	TRBV7-2	TRBJ2-5	CASSLGTSGSQETQYF	TGTGCCAGCAGCTTAGGAACTAGCGGGAGTCAAGAGACCCAGTACTTC
TRBD2	few	TRBV4-3	TRBJ2-1	CASSQDPAGSNEQFF	TGCGCCAGCAGCCAAGACCCAGCGGGGTCCAATGAGCAGTTCTTC
TRBD2	few	TRBV9	TRBJ2-2	CASSAGTIGTGELFF	TGTGCCAGCAGCGCTGGGACTATCGGCACCGGGGAGCTGTTTTTT
NA	NA	TRBV7-9	TRBJ1-1	CASSRWTELDMNTEAFF	TGTGCCAGCAGCAGATGGACAGAGCTAGATATGAACACTGAAGCTTTCTTT
NA	NA	TRBV29-1	TRBJ2-1	CSVRYPQGSNNEQFF	TGCAGCGTTCGGTATCCGCAGGGGAGTAACAATGAGCAGTTCTTC
NA	few	TRBV5-1	TRBJ1-2	CASSSGEGLNYGYTF	TGCGCCAGCAGCAGTGGGGAGGGACTTAACTATGGCTACACCTTC
NA	NA	TRBV11-2	TRBJ1-5	CASSQNSNQPQHF	TGTGCCAGCAGCCAAAATAGCAATCAGCCCCAGCATTTT
TRBD2	NA	TRBV30	TRBJ2-7	CAWSVRGGRHEQYF	TGTGCCTGGAGTGTACGGGGGGGGCGCCACGAGCAGTACTTC
NA	few	TRBV2	TRBJ2-3	CASRLAYTQYF	TGTGCCAGCAGGCTGGCCTATACGCAGTATTTT
NA	NA	TRBV10-2	TRBJ2-3	CASSDWTEADTQYF	TGCGCCAGCAGTGACTGGACAGAGGCCGATACGCAGTATTTT
TRBD1	few	TRBV28	TRBJ2-7	CASSTWTGATYEQYF	TGTGCCAGCAGTACATGGACAGGGGCGACCTACGAGCAGTACTTC
NA	few	TRBV5-6	TRBJ2-5	CASSLEPQETQYF	TGTGCCAGCAGCTTGGAGCCCCAAGAGACCCAGTACTTC
TRBD2	NA	TRBV23-1	TRBJ2-2	CASTPHQRAGVGGELFF	TGCGCCAGCACTCCACACCAGAGAGCGGGAGTAGGGGGGGAGCTGTTTTTT
TRBD2	few	TRBV5-4	TRBJ2-7	CASSLTSGSSYEQYF	TGTGCCAGCAGCCTAACTAGCGGGAGTTCCTACGAGCAGTACTTC
TRBD1	NA	TRBV2	TRBJ2-3	CASSESGGTDTQYF	TGTGCCAGCAGTGAGTCAGGGGGAACAGATACGCAGTATTTT
NA	few	TRBV2	TRBJ2-1	CASSVRTRNNEQFF	TGTGCCAGCAGTGTTCGGACTCGAAACAATGAGCAGTTCTTC
TRBD2	few	TRBV9	TRBJ2-5	CASSVAGVIQETQYF	TGTGCCAGCAGCGTGGCGGGAGTGATCCAAGAGACCCAGTACTTC
TRBD1	many	TRBV29-1	TRBJ1-1	CSVRDRGGGTEAFF	TGCAGCGTCCGGGACAGGGGAGGGGGCACTGAAGCTTTCTTT
TRBD2	few	TRBV13	TRBJ2-1	CASSLRSGGDSYNEQFF	TGTGCCAGCAGCTTACGCAGCGGGGGGGACTCCTACAATGAGCAGTTCTTC
TRBD1	few	TRBV5-1	TRBJ2-7	CASSLSETGRYEQYF	TGCGCCAGCAGCTTAAGTGAGACAGGGCGCTACGAGCAGTACTTC